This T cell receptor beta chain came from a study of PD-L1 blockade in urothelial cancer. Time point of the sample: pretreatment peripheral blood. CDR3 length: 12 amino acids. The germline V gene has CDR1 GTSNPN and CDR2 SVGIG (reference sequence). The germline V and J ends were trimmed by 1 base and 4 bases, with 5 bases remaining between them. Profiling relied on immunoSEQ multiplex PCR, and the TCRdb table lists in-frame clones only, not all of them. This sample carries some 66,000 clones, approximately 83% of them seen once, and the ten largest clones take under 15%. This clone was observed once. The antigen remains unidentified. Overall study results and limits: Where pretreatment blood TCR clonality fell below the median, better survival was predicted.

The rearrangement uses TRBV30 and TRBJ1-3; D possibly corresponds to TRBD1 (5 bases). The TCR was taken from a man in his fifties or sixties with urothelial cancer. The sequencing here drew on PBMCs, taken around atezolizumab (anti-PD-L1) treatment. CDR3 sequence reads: CAWSAGGNTIYF. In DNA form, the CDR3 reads TGTGCCTGGAGTGCAGGGGGAAACACCATATATTTT.